Detailed here is one TCR beta chain. The CDR3 totals 14 residues. Per germline, CDR1 MRHNA and CDR2 SNTAGT. Trimming removed 3 bases at V and 7 bases at J, with 15 bases between. The method was immunoSEQ multiplex PCR; TCRdb's version includes in-frame clones alone and lacks a portion of them. The sample carries hundreds of thousands of clones, about nine tenths recorded once. These data are taken from a study of blood T cell repertoires in COVID-19. Across the whole study: PBMCs, B-cell-depleted T cells, or T cells were the source of the cDNA or gDNA that made up the material.

This sequence originates from a woman aged 25 to 45 with active or convalescent COVID-19. This chain connects TRBV6-4 to TRBJ1-2, with a possible D match to TRBD1 (5 bases). The sequencing sample was made of peripheral blood. This CDR3 is CASSDHPGGSGYTF. The DNA of the CDR3 is TGTGCCAGCAGTGATCACCCGGGGGGATCTGGCTACACCTTC.